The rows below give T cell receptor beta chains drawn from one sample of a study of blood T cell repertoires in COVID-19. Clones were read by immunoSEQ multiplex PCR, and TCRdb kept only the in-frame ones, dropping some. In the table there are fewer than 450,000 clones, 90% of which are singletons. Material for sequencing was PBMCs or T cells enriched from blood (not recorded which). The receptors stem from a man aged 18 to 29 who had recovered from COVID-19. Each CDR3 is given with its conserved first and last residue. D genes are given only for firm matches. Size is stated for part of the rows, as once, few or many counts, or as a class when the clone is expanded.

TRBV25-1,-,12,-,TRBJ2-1,TGTGCCAGCAGTGATAAGGAGGTTGAGCAGTTCTTC,CASSDKEVEQFF
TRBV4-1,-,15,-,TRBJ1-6,TGCGCCAGCAGCCAAGCCTCAGTGGCCAATTCACCCCTCCACTTT,CASSQASVANSPLHF
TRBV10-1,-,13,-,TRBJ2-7,TGCGCCAGCAGGGTGGTAGCCTCCTACGAGCAGTACTTC,CASRVVASYEQYF
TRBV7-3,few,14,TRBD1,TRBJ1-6,TGTGCCAGCAGCTTAACAACAGGGGGCTCACCCCTCCACTTT,CASSLTTGGSPLHF
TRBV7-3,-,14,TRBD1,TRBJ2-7,TGTGCCAGCAGCTTCGGGACAGGGACCTACGAGCAGTACTTC,CASSFGTGTYEQYF
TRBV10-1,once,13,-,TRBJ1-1,TGCGCCAGCAGTGATGGAGAAAACACTGAAGCTTTCTTT,CASSDGENTEAFF
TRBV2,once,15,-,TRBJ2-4,TGTGCCAGCAGTGAAAGGAAATACCTCGCCTCAGGCCGGTACTTC,CASSERKYLASGRYF
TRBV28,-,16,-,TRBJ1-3,TGTGCCAGCAGTTTGACTCAGGGGAGCACTGGAAACACCATATATTTT,CASSLTQGSTGNTIYF
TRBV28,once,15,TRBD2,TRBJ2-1,TGTGCCAGCAGCTGGGGTAGTAGCGGGATCAATGAGCAGTTCTTC,CASSWGSSGINEQFF
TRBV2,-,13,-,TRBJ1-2,TGTGCCAGCATACCGACAGCAAACTATGGCTACACCTTC,CASIPTANYGYTF
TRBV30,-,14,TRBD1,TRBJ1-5,TGTGCCTGGAGTGTAGGGACAGCCTCATTGGTCCAGCATTTT,CAWSVGTASLVQHF
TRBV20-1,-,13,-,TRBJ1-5,TGCAGTGCTAGTCCGGGGGGAAGTCAGCCCCAGCATTTT,CSASPGGSQPQHF
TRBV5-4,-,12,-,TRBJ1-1,TGTGCCAGCAGCGACAGCAACACTGAAGCTTTCTTT,CASSDSNTEAFF
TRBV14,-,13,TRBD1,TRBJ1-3,TGTGCCAGCAGCCGGGACAGTGGAAACACCATATATTTT,CASSRDSGNTIYF
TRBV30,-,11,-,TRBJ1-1,TGTGCCTGGAGTTCGAGTACTGAAGCTTTCTTT,CAWSSSTEAFF
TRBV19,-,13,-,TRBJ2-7,TGTGCCAGTAGTTCCGGACAATCCTACGAGCAGTACTTC,CASSSGQSYEQYF
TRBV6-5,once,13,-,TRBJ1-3,TGTGCCAGCATGCGGGCCTCTGGAAACACCATATATTTT,CASMRASGNTIYF
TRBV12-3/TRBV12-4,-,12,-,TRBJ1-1,TGTGCCAGCAGACGAAGCGGGACTGAAGCTTTCTTT,CASRRSGTEAFF
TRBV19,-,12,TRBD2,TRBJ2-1,TGTGCCAGTAGTATAGGGGGCGGGAGGGAGTTCTTC,CASSIGGGREFF
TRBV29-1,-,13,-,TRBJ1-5,TGCAGCGCTAGTTCGGACACCCGGGGGGCCCAGCATTTT,CSASSDTRGAQHF
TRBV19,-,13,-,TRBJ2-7,TGTGCCAGTAGCGAGGACAGCTCCTACGAGCAGTACTTC,CASSEDSSYEQYF
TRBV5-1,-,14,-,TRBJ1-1,TGCGCCAGCAGCTCGACAGGATATAACACTGAAGCTTTCTTT,CASSSTGYNTEAFF
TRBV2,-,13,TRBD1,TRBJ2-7,TGTGCCAGCAGTTGGGACAGGGGATCCGAGCAGTACTTC,CASSWDRGSEQYF
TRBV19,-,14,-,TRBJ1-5,TGTGCCAGTAGTATGATGGGGGGGCTTCAGCCCCAGCATTTT,CASSMMGGLQPQHF
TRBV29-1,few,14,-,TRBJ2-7,TGCAGCGTTGAGATCCGGGACAAAGCCTACGAGCAGTACTTC,CSVEIRDKAYEQYF
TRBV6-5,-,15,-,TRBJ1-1,TGTGCCAGCAGTTACCTTGGCAGGGGGAACACTGAAGCTTTCTTT,CASSYLGRGNTEAFF
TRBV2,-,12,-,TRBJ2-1,TGTGCCAGCAGTGCTAGGGGGAGTGAGCAGTTCTTC,CASSARGSEQFF
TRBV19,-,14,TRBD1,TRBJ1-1,TGTGCCAGTAGTGACAGGGGGCGCGATGTCTTAGCTTTCTTT,CASSDRGRDVLAFF
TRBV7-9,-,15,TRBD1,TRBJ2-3,TGTGCCAGCAGCGACGGGACAGGGGACACAGATACGCAGTATTTT,CASSDGTGDTDTQYF
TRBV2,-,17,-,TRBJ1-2,TGTGCCAGCAGTGAGCTAGGCAGGGGCGGTGCCTATGGCGGCTACACCTTC,CASSELGRGGAYGGYTF
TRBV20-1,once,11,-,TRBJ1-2,TGCAGTGCTCGACAGATCTATGGCTACACCTTC,CSARQIYGYTF
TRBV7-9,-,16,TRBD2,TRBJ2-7,TGTGCCAGCAGAGAATCCACTAGCGGGGGATTAGCCGAGCAGTACTTC,CASRESTSGGLAEQYF
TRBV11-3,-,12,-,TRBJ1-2,TGTGCCAGCAGCTTAGCAGGGTCTGGCTACACCTTC,CASSLAGSGYTF
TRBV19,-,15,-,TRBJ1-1,TGTGCCAGTAGTACACACAGGGTTGGGCGCACTGAAGCTTTCTTT,CASSTHRVGRTEAFF
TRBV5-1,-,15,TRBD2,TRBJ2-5,TGCGCCAGCAGCTCCGGGACTAGGGTGTTTGAGACCCAGTACTTC,CASSSGTRVFETQYF
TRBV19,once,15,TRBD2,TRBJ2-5,TGTGCCAGTAGTATTGACCCGGGAGCGGGGGAGACCCAGTACTTC,CASSIDPGAGETQYF
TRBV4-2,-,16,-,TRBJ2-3,TGTGCCAGCAGCCAAGGGGGGGCTAGCGGTTCAGATACGCAGTATTTT,CASSQGGASGSDTQYF
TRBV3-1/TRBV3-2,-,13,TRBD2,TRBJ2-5,TGTGCCAGCAGCCAGGGAGGGGCCGGCTCCCAGTACTTC,CASSQGGAGSQYF
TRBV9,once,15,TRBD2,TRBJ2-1,TGTGCCAGCAGCGTAAGTCCTAGCGGGTACAATGAGCAGTTCTTC,CASSVSPSGYNEQFF
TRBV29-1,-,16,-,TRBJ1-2,TGCAGCGTTCTAGATAGGTCGACCGTGGCTAACTATGGCTACACCTTC,CSVLDRSTVANYGYTF
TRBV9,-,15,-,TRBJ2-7,TGTGCCAGCAGCGCCACCTCGGGACTCGGCTACGAGCAGTACTTC,CASSATSGLGYEQYF
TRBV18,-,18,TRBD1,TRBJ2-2,TGTGCCAGCTCACCTTGGGACAGGGGGCCAAGGAACACCGGGGAGCTGTTTTTT,CASSPWDRGPRNTGELFF
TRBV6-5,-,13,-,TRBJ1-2,TGTGCCAGCATTCGGGGTCCGGACTATGGCTACACCTTC,CASIRGPDYGYTF
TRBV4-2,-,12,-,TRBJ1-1,TGTGCCAGCAGCCTAAGTAGAACTGAAGCTTTCTTT,CASSLSRTEAFF
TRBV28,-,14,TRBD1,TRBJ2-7,TGTGCCAGCATCCGGACAGGGGGTTCCTACGAGCAGTACTTC,CASIRTGGSYEQYF
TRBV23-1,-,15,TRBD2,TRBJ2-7,TGCGCCAGCACCCCGGGGGGAGGGGCTCGCTACGAGCAGTACTTC,CASTPGGGARYEQYF
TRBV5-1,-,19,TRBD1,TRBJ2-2,TGCGCCAGCAGCTTGGTCGCACGGACAGGGGGCGCGAACACCGGGGAGCTGTTTTTT,CASSLVARTGGANTGELFF
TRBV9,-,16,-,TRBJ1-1,TGTGCCAGCAGCGTTCGTGAGTCAGGGTGGAACACTGAAGCTTTCTTT,CASSVRESGWNTEAFF
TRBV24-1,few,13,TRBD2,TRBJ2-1,TGTGCCACCATGGGACTAGGGGGTAATGAGCAGTTCTTC,CATMGLGGNEQFF
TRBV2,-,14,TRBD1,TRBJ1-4,TGTGCCAGCAGTCCGGGACAGATTAATGAAAAACTGTTTTTT,CASSPGQINEKLFF
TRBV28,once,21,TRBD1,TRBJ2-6,TGTGCCAGCAGTCCACCTTCGGGACAGGGCCATATCCAAGGTGGGGCCAACGTCCTGACTTTC,CASSPPSGQGHIQGGANVLTF
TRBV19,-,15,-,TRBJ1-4,TGTGCCAGTAGTATAGGAGACATTAGTAATGAAAAACTGTTTTTT,CASSIGDISNEKLFF
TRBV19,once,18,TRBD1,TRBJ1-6,TGTGCCAGTAGTATCGGTTGGAGGGGGCGGGCTTCTAATTCACCCCTCCACTTT,CASSIGWRGRASNSPLHF
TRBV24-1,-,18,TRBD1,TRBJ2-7,TGTGCCACCAGTGATGCTCCCGGGACAGGGGGCAATACTTACGAGCAGTACTTC,CATSDAPGTGGNTYEQYF
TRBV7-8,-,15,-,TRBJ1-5,TGTGCCAGCAGGCAGGGTACGGCAGGCAATCAGCCCCAGCATTTT,CASRQGTAGNQPQHF
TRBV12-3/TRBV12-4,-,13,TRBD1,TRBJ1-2,TGTGCCAGCAGTTTGGGGACAGTATATGGCTACACCTTC,CASSLGTVYGYTF
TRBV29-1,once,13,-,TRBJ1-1,TGCAGCGTTGGAGACAGGCCGAACACTGAAGCTTTCTTT,CSVGDRPNTEAFF
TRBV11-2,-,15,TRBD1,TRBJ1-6,TGTGCCAGCAGCCCGGGACAGGGGGCATATTCACCCCTCCACTTT,CASSPGQGAYSPLHF